The entry below describes one T cell receptor beta chain. The source of the sample is a study of T cells in Graves' hyperthyroidism and ophthalmopathy. The CDR3 regions of TCR beta were amplified from RNA transcripts. TCR CDR3 underwent first-round RT-PCR with the HTBI primer set. TCRdb re-derived calls from the multiplex PCR reads in MiXCR, one entry per CDR3 protein. The sample holds around 570,000 distinct CDR3 sequences, 15% to 20% seen once. CDR3 length: 13 residues. Germline CDR1 and CDR2: SEHNR and FQNEAQ (reference sequence). The V and J ends lost 5 bases and 7 bases respectively, with 11 bases between them.

This chain connects TRBV7-9 to TRBJ1-4, with D unresolved. The clonotype comes from a man aged 40-49 years with Graves' ophthalmopathy. The sequencing sample was made of blood. CDR3 sequence (DNA): TGTGCCAGCAGCCTCGACACCGGTGAAAAACTGTTTTTT. Translating gives CASSLDTGEKLFF.